Given below is one T cell receptor (beta chain) in context. Its antigen is still unknown. The sample comes from a study of OX40 agonist ivuxolimab in advanced cancers. Overall study: Dose-escalation subjects each had hepatocellular carcinoma, melanoma, renal cell or head and neck cancer.

The data were produced by immunoSEQ multiplex PCR, yet TCRdb's version contains in-frame clones alone and is incomplete. Found here are about 26,000 clones, around four fifths of them singletons; the top ten hold about 26%. Broader study findings: Also present in some nonresponders was a low level of normalized T-cell clonal expansion.

The clonotype originates from an adult with an advanced solid tumor such as melanoma, head and neck, liver or kidney cancer. The sequencing used CD4+ or CD8+ T cells sorted from blood, collected in a trial of the OX40 agonist ivuxolimab.

The CDR3 nucleotides read TGTGCCAGCAGCTTATCCGGGACTAGCGGGATCCAAGAGACCCAGTACTTC. Translation gives CASSLSGTSGIQETQYF. The chain employs TRBV11-3 and TRBJ2-5; TRBD2 aligns across 13 bases. Germline V CDR1 and CDR2: SGHNT, YENEEA. The CDR3 is 17 residues long. V shed 2 bases, J shed 1 base, and the junction held 4 bases outside the gene matches.